The following is a TCR beta chain sequence with its context. Its target is unknown. An end of the junction does not agree with germline; a read error may underlie this. The CDR3 loop spans 14 amino acids. Germline assignment: CDR1 MNHEY and CDR2 SVGAGI. Study-level points and caveats: Greatest tumor Treg TCR overlap was with tumor naive CD4+ cells.

Full-length variable regions came from constant-region reverse primers plus semi-nested Nested Universal Primer A PCR. TCRdb independently ran MiXCR on the 5' RACE reads; one entry per CDR3 protein. Seen here are about 32,000 distinct CDR3 sequences, approximately 25% observed once, and the top ten hold around 4.7%. The specimen sequenced was memory CD4+ T cells sorted from blood. Regarding subset: memory CD4+ T cells, CD4+CD45RO+CD25-. The receptor was isolated from a female donor with breast cancer. This chain uses TRBV6-5 with TRBJ2-2; no definite D call. CDR3: CVSSYGENTGELFF. CDR3 DNA sequence: TGTGTCAGCAGTTACGGAGAGAACACCGGGGAGCTGTTTTTT.